These T cell receptor beta chains were read from a single sample in a study of blood T cell repertoires in COVID-19. Only in-frame clones appear in the TCRdb table, and some are missing; sequencing was by immunoSEQ multiplex PCR. Of under 55,000 clones in the sample, about nine tenths were seen once. The sequenced sample consisted of peripheral blood. These receptors all come from a woman older than 75 with active COVID-19. Both conserved end residues are part of each CDR3. A D gene is named only where the DNA matches it firmly. Clone size appears in some rows only: once, few, many, or a class for an expanded clone.

TRBV7-3,TRBD1,.,TRBJ1-2,CASSPDGGTVGTVTF,TGTGCCAGCAGCCCAGACGGAGGGACAGTTGGAACCGTAACCTTC
TRBV19,TRBD1,.,TRBJ2-2,CASSSDRDTGELFF,TGTGCCAGTAGTTCAGACAGGGACACCGGGGAGCTGTTTTTT
TRBV18,TRBD1,.,TRBJ1-1,CASSPGQADAFF,TGTGCCAGCTCACCCGGACAGGCAGACGCTTTCTTT
TRBV9,TRBD2,.,TRBJ2-1,CASSPTGGLAGYNEQFF,TGTGCCAGCAGCCCTACTGGTGGGCTAGCGGGGTACAATGAGCAGTTCTTC
TRBV5-4,TRBD1,.,TRBJ1-4,CASSLGTGNEKLFF,TGTGCCAGCAGCTTAGGGACAGGAAATGAAAAACTGTTTTTT
TRBV6-6,TRBD1,once,TRBJ1-2,CASSYPDRAPDHGYTF,TGTGCCAGCAGTTACCCGGACAGGGCACCCGATCATGGCTACACCTTC
TRBV7-3,.,.,TRBJ2-5,CASSLGEAETQYF,TGTGCCAGCAGCTTAGGCGAGGCAGAGACCCAGTACTTC
TRBV4-2,.,.,TRBJ1-1,CASSRDRMNTEAFF,TGTGCCAGCAGCCGCGACAGGATGAACACTGAAGCTTTCTTT
TRBV18,.,.,TRBJ2-5,CASSPTSPGTQYF,TGTGCCAGCTCGCCTACTAGCCCGGGGACCCAGTACTTC
TRBV9,TRBD2,once,TRBJ2-1,CASSVGLANDEQFF,TGTGCCAGCAGCGTCGGACTAGCTAACGATGAGCAGTTCTTC
TRBV5-1,TRBD1,.,TRBJ1-1,CASSLGTSGQSEAFF,TGCGCCAGCAGCTTGGGGACCTCGGGACAGAGTGAAGCTTTCTTT
TRBV2,.,once,TRBJ2-7,CASSRDSEQYF,TGTGCCAGCAGCCGCGATAGCGAGCAGTACTTC
TRBV5-1,TRBD1,few,TRBJ1-1,CASSSQGATEAFF,TGCGCCAGCAGTTCTCAGGGGGCAACTGAAGCTTTCTTT
TRBV6-2/TRBV6-3,.,.,TRBJ1-5,CASSYTGLRGQPQHF,TGTGCCAGCAGTTACACGGGACTCCGGGGGCAGCCCCAGCATTTT
TRBV18,.,.,TRBJ1-1,CASSGGQGHTEAFF,TGTGCCAGCTCAGGGGGTCAGGGGCACACTGAAGCTTTCTTT
TRBV28,.,.,TRBJ1-2,CASSPPQGGGYTF,TGTGCCAGCAGTCCTCCTCAGGGAGGTGGCTACACCTTC
TRBV6-5,.,.,TRBJ1-2,CASSPGTYGYTF,TGTGCCAGCAGTCCCGGGACATATGGCTACACCTTC
TRBV9,TRBD1,.,TRBJ2-1,CASSVATGQSYNEQFF,TGTGCCAGCAGCGTAGCTACGGGACAGTCCTACAATGAGCAGTTCTTC
TRBV7-9,.,.,TRBJ2-3,CASSLAGGTDTQYF,TGTGCCAGCAGCTTAGCAGGGGGCACAGATACGCAGTATTTT
TRBV6-2/TRBV6-3,TRBD2,.,TRBJ2-1,CASSPSGGGSSSYNEQFF,TGTGCCAGCAGCCCGAGCGGGGGGGGATCGAGCTCCTACAATGAGCAGTTCTTC
TRBV28,TRBD1,.,TRBJ1-1,CASSRRQGVGTEAFF,TGTGCCAGCAGTAGACGACAGGGGGTAGGCACTGAAGCTTTCTTT
TRBV6-5,.,.,TRBJ1-4,CASSYLGGREEKLFF,TGTGCCAGCAGTTACCTAGGGGGAAGAGAAGAAAAACTGTTTTTT
TRBV27,TRBD2,few,TRBJ2-7,CASSPLLAGGLKQYF,TGTGCCAGCAGCCCCTTACTAGCGGGGGGGCTGAAGCAGTACTTC
TRBV19,TRBD1,.,TRBJ1-6,CASTELGQINSPLHF,TGTGCCAGTACCGAATTGGGACAGATTAATTCACCCCTCCACTTT
TRBV10-3,TRBD2,few,TRBJ2-3,CAISGTGGGRTDTQYF,TGTGCCATCAGTGGGACGGGCGGGGGACGCACAGATACGCAGTATTTT
TRBV7-2,TRBD1,.,TRBJ1-5,CASSSLQGGNQPQHF,TGTGCCAGCAGCTCGCTCCAGGGGGGCAATCAGCCCCAGCATTTT
TRBV30,.,few,TRBJ2-7,CAWRRSAYEQYF,TGTGCCTGGAGGCGGTCAGCCTACGAGCAGTACTTC
TRBV11-3,TRBD1,once,TRBJ2-2,CASSPPGGGTGELFF,TGTGCCAGCAGCCCCCCAGGGGGCGGGACCGGGGAGCTGTTTTTT
TRBV6-6,.,.,TRBJ1-2,CASSPGKNYGYTF,TGTGCCAGCAGCCCGGGGAAGAACTATGGCTACACCTTC
TRBV2,.,.,TRBJ2-7,CATTPLSSYEQYF,TGTGCCACCACACCGTTAAGCTCCTACGAGCAGTACTTC
TRBV5-4,TRBD1,.,TRBJ2-5,CASSQRDRGTGTQYF,TGTGCCAGCAGCCAGAGGGACAGGGGGACGGGGACCCAGTACTTC
TRBV15,.,.,TRBJ2-7,CATSARGLASPSYEQYF,TGTGCCACCAGCGCAAGGGGGTTGGCTTCACCCTCCTACGAGCAGTACTTC
TRBV6-2/TRBV6-3,.,.,TRBJ1-2,CASSSLGNYGYTF,TGTGCCAGCAGTTCCTTGGGCAACTATGGCTACACCTTC
TRBV18,TRBD1,.,TRBJ1-3,CASSRTGQARNTIYF,TGTGCCAGCTCCCGGACCGGACAGGCCAGAAACACCATATATTTT
TRBV11-2,.,.,TRBJ2-2,CASSFSNSNTGELFF,TGTGCCAGCAGCTTCTCAAACTCGAACACCGGGGAGCTGTTTTTT
TRBV7-9,TRBD1,.,TRBJ1-2,CASNIQGANYGYTF,TGTGCCAGCAATATCCAGGGGGCTAACTATGGCTACACCTTC
TRBV6-5,.,.,TRBJ1-3,CAVQGAGNTIYF,TGTGCCGTACAGGGTGCTGGAAACACCATATATTTT
TRBV6-5,TRBD1,.,TRBJ1-2,CASSYSGRQGGYGYTF,TGTGCCAGCAGTTACTCGGGGAGGCAGGGGGGCTATGGCTACACCTTC
TRBV6-2/TRBV6-3,TRBD2,few,TRBJ2-3,CASSYSTSGLTDTQYF,TGTGCCAGCAGTTACTCGACTAGCGGCCTCACAGATACGCAGTATTTT
TRBV7-2,.,once,TRBJ2-1,CASSFSAGDNEQFF,TGTGCCAGCAGCTTTTCCGCCGGGGACAATGAGCAGTTCTTC
TRBV7-6,.,.,TRBJ2-6,CASSLTASGGANVLTF,TGTGCCAGCAGCTTAACAGCATCGGGAGGGGCCAACGTCCTGACTTTC
TRBV27,TRBD1,.,TRBJ1-5,CASSLGTGERNQPQHF,TGTGCCAGCAGTTTAGGGACAGGGGAACGTAATCAGCCCCAGCATTTT
TRBV2,TRBD1,.,TRBJ2-7,CASSEALGQGMEQYF,TGTGCCAGCAGTGAAGCGCTAGGACAGGGGATGGAGCAGTACTTC